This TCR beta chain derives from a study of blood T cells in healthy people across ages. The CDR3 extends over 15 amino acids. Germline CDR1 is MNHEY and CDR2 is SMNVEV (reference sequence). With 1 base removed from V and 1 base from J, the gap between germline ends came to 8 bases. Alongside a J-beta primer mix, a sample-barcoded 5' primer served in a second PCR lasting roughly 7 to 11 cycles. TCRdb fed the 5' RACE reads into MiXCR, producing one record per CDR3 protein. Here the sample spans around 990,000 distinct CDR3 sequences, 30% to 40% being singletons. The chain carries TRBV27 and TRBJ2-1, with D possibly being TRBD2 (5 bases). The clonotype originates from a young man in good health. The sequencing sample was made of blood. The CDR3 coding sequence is TGTGCCAGCAGTTTATTGAGCGGTTCCTACAATGAGCAGTTCTTC. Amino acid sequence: CASSLLSGSYNEQFF.